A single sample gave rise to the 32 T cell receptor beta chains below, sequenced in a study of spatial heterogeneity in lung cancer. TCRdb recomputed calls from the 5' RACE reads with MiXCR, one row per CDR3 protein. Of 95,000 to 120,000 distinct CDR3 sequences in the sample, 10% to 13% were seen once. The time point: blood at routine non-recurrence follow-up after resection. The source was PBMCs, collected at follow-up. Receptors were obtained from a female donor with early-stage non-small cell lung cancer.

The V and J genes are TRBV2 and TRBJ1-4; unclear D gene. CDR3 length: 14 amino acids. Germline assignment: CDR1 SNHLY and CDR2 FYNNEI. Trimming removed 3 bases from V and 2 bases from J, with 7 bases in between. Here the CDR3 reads CASSESQTNEKLFF. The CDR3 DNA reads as TGTGCCAGCAGTGAGAGCCAGACTAATGAAAAACTGTTTTTT.

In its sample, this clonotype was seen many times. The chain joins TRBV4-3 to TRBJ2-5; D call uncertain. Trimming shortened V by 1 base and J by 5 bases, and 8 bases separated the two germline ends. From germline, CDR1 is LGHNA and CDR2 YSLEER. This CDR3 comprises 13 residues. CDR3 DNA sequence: TGCGCCAGCAGCCAAGCGTCCCAGGAGACCCAGTACTTC. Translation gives CASSQASQETQYF.

CDR3 amino acids: CASSLWGIASSGNTIYF. CDR3 sequence (DNA): TGTGCCAGCAGTTTATGGGGGATCGCCAGCTCTGGAAACACCATATATTTT. The chain employs TRBV28 and TRBJ1-3, with D uncertain. The CDR3 extends over 17 amino acids. V gave up 0 bases and J gave up 0 bases, with 12 bases separating them. In germline, CDR1 is MDHEN, CDR2 SYDVKM. The whole variable domain, filled in from reference TRBV28 and TRBJ1-3, reads DVKVTQSSRYLVKRTGEKVFLECVQDMDHENMFWYRQDPGLGLRLIYFSYDVKMKEKGDIPEGYSVSREKKERFSLILESASTNQTSMYLCASSLWGIASSGNTIYFGEGSWLTVV.

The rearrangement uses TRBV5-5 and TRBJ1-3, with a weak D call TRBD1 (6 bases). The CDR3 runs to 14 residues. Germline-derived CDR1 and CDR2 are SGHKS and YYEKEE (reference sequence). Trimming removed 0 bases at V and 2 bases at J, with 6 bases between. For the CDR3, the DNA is TGTGCCAGCAGCTTGGACAGGGCTGGAAACACCATATATTTT. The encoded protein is CASSLDRAGNTIYF.

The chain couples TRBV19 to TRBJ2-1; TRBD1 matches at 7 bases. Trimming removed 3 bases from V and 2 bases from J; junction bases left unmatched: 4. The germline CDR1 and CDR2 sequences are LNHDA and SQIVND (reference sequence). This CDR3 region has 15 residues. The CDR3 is CASSIGTVTYNEQFF. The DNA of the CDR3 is TGTGCCAGTAGTATTGGGACAGTGACCTACAATGAGCAGTTCTTC. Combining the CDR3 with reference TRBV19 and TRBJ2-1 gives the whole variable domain DGGITQSPKYLFRKEGQNVTLSCEQNLNHDAMYWYRQDPGQGLRLIYYSQIVNDFQKGDIAEGYSVSREKKESFPLTVTSAQKNPTAFYLCASSIGTVTYNEQFFGPGTRLTVL.

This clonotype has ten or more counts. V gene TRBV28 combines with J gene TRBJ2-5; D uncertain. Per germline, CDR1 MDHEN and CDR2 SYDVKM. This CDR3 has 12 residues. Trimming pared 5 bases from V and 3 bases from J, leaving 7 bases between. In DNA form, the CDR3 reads TGTGCCAGCAGTCCCGGAAAAGAGACCCAGTACTTC. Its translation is CASSPGKETQYF.

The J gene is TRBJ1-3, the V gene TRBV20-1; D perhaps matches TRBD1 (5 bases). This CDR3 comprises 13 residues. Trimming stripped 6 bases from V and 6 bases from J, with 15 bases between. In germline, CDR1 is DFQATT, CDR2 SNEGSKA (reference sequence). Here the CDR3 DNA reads TGCAGTGCGCCCCTCGGGGGTGTAAACACCATATATTTT. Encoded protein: CSAPLGGVNTIYF.

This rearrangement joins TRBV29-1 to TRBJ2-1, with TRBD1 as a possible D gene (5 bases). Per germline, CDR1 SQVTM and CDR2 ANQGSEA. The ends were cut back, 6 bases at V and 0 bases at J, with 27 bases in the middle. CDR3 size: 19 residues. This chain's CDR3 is CSVTASGYHTLSSYNEQFF. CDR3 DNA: TGCAGCGTGACAGCCAGTGGATACCACACCTTGAGCTCCTACAATGAGCAGTTCTTC.

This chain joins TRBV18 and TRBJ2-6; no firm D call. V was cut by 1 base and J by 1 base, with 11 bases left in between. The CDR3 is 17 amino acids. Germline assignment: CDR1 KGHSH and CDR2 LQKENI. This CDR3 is CASSPQPTTSGANVLTF. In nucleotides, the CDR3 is TGTGCCAGCTCACCACAACCAACTACGTCTGGGGCCAACGTCCTGACTTTC.

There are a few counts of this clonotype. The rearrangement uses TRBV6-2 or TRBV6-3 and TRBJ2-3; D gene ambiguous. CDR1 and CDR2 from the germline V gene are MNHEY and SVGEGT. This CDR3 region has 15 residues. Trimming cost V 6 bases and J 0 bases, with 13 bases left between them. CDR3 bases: TGTGCCAGCAGAAACGACGGTATAAGCACAGATACGCAGTATTTT. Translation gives CASRNDGISTDTQYF.

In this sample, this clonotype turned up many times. The CDR3 bases are TGCAGCGTTGAACAGCAGGACAGCTATGGCTACACCTTC. Its translation is CSVEQQDSYGYTF. The V call is TRBV29-1, the J call TRBJ1-2; possibly TRBD1 for D (6 bases). The germline V and J ends were trimmed by 2 bases and 4 bases, with 11 bases remaining between them. The CDR3 contains 13 residues. CDR1 SQVTM and CDR2 ANQGSEA come from the germline V gene.

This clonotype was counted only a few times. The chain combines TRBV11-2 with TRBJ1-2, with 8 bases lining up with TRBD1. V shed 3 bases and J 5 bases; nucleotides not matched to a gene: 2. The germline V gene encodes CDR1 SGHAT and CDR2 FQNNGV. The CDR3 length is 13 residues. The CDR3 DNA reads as TGTGCCAGCAGCTTGGGACAGGAGTATGGCTACACCTTC. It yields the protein CASSLGQEYGYTF.

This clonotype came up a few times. DNA of the CDR3: TGCAGCGTTGACCGGGCGGGGCCGAGCACAGATACGCAGTATTTT. It yields the protein CSVDRAGPSTDTQYF. The chain is built from TRBV29-1 and TRBJ2-3; TRBD2 might be the D (6 bases). The germline V and J ends were trimmed by 3 bases and 0 bases, with 13 bases remaining between them. The germline gives CDR1 SQVTM, CDR2 ANQGSEA. The CDR3 covers 15 residues.

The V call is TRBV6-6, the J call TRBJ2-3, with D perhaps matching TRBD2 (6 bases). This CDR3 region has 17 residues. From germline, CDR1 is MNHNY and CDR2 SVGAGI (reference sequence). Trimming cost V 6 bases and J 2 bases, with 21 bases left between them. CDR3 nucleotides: TGTGCCAGCAGGATCCCAAGCGGGCGTGGGATCACAGATACGCAGTATTTT. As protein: CASRIPSGRGITDTQYF.

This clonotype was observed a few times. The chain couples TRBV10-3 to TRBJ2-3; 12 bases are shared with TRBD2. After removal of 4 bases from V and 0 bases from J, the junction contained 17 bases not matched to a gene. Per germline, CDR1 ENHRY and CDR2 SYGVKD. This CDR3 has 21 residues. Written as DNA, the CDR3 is TGTGCCATCAGTGCCTCGCCTGGACTAGCGGGAACAAGGAAAAGCACAGATACGCAGTATTTT. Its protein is CAISASPGLAGTRKSTDTQYF.

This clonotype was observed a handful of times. CDR3 nucleotide sequence: TGTGCCAGCAGGGCCCGGGACAGAAACACCGGGGAGCTGTTTTTT. This encodes CASRARDRNTGELFF. The chain has TRBV21-1 and TRBJ2-2; the table's D call, TRBD1, was not checked against the DNA. TRBV21-1 is flagged as a pseudogene. The length of the CDR3 is 15 residues.

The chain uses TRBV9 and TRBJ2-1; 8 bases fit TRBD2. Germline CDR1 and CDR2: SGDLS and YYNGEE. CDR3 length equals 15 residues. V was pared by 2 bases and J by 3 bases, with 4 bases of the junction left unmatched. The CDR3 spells CASSVGLEIYNEQFF. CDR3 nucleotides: TGTGCCAGCAGCGTGGGACTAGAAATCTACAATGAGCAGTTCTTC.

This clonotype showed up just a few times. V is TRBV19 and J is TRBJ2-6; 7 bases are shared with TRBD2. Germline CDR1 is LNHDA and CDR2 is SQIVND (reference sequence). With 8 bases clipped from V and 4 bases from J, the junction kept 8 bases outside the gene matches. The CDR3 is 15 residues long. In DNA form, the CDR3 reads TGTGCCAGTGGGCCCGGGGGGTCCGGGGCCAACGTCCTGACTTTC. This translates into CASGPGGSGANVLTF.

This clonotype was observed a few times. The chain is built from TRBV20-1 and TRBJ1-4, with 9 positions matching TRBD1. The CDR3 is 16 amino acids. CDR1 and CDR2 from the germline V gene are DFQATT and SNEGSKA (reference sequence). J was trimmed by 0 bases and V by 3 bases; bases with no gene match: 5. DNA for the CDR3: TGCAGTGCTAGGGGGGACAGGGAGACAACTAATGAAAAACTGTTTTTT. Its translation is CSARGDRETTNEKLFF.

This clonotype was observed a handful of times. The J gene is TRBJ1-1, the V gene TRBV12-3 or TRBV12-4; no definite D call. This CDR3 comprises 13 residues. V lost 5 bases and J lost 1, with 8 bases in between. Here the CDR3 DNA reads TGTGCCAGCAGTGACAATACGAACACTGAAGCTTTCTTT. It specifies CASSDNTNTEAFF.

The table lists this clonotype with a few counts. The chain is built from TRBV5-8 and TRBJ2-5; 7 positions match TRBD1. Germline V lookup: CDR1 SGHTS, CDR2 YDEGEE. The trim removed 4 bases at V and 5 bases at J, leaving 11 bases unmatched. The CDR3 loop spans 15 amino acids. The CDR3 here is CASSADRPPRETQYF. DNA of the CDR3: TGTGCCAGCAGCGCGGACAGGCCGCCCCGGGAGACCCAGTACTTC.

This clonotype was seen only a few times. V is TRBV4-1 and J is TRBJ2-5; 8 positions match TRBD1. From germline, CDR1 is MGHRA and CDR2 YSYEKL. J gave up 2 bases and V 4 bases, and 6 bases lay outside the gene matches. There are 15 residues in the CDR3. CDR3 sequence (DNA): TGCGCCAGCAGCCTCAGGGGGCTGGAGCAAGAGACCCAGTACTTC. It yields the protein CASSLRGLEQETQYF.

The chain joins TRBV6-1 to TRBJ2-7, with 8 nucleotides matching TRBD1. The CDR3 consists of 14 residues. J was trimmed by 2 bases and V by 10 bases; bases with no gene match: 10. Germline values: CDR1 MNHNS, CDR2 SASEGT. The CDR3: CAIITGGAPYEQYV. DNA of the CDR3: TGTGCCATCATCACAGGGGGTGCCCCCTACGAGCAGTACGTC.

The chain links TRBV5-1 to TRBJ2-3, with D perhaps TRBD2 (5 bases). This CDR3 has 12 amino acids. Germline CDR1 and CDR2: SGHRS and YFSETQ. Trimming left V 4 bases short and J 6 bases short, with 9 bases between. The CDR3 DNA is TGCGCCAGCAGCATCGGGGAGGATACGCAGTATTTT. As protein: CASSIGEDTQYF.

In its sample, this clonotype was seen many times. CDR3 sequence: CASSSQGLGLDTQYF. The CDR3 coding sequence is TGCGCCAGCAGCTCACAGGGTTTGGGGTTGGATACGCAGTATTTT. The chain employs TRBV10-2 and TRBJ2-3, with D maybe TRBD1 (6 bases). The CDR3 consists of 15 residues. V lost 6 bases, J lost 6 bases, and 19 bases lay in between. Germline CDR1 WSHSY, CDR2 SAAADI.

The CDR3 is CASISGAGANVLTF. The CDR3 nucleotides read TGTGCCAGCATTTCGGGAGCTGGGGCCAACGTCCTGACTTTC. The rearrangement uses TRBV28 and TRBJ2-6; D is perhaps TRBD2 (6 bases). The CDR3 sequence is 14 residues long. The germline V gene has CDR1 MDHEN and CDR2 SYDVKM. V was trimmed by 7 bases and J by 2 bases, leaving 9 bases between them.

The CDR3 is CASRNHNSGSSYNEQFF. The CDR3 nucleotides read TGTGCCAGCAGAAATCACAATTCGGGAAGCTCCTACAATGAGCAGTTCTTC. This chain joins TRBV27 and TRBJ2-1, with D perhaps matching TRBD2 (5 bases). The CDR3 runs 17 residues. Germline V gives CDR1 MNHEY, CDR2 SMNVEV (reference sequence). V was pared by 6 bases and J by 0 bases, with 18 bases between.

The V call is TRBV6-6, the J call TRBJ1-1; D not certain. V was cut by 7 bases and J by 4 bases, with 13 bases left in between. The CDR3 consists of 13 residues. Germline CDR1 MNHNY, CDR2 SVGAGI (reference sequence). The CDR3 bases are TGTGCCAGCATTCGGGAAGGGCCCACTGAAGCTTTCTTT. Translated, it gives CASIREGPTEAFF.

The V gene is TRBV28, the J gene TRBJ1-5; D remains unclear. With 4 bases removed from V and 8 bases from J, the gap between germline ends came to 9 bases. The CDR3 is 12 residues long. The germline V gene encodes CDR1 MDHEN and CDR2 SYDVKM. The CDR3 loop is CASSWEGEPQHF. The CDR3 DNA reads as TGTGCCAGCAGTTGGGAGGGTGAGCCCCAGCATTTT.

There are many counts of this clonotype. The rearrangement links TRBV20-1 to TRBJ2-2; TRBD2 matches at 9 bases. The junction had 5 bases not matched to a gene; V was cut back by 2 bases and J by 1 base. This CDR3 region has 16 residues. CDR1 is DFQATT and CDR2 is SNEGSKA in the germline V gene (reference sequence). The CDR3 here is CSARRASGMNTGELFF. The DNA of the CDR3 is TGCAGTGCTAGACGGGCTAGCGGGATGAACACCGGGGAGCTGTTTTTT.

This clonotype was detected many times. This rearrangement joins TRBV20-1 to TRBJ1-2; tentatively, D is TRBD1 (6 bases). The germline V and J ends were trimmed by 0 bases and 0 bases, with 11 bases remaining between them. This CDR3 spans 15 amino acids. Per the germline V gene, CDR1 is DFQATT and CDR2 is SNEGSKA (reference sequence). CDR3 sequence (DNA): TGCAGTGCTAGAGATCTCCGGACAGCTAACTATGGCTACACCTTC. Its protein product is CSARDLRTANYGYTF.

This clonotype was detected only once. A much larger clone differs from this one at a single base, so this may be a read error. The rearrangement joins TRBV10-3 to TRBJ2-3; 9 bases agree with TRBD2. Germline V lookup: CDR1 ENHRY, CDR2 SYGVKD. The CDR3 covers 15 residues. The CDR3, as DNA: TGTGACATCAGTCTAGCGGGAAAAAGCACAGATACGCAGTATTTT. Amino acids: CDISLAGKSTDTQYF.